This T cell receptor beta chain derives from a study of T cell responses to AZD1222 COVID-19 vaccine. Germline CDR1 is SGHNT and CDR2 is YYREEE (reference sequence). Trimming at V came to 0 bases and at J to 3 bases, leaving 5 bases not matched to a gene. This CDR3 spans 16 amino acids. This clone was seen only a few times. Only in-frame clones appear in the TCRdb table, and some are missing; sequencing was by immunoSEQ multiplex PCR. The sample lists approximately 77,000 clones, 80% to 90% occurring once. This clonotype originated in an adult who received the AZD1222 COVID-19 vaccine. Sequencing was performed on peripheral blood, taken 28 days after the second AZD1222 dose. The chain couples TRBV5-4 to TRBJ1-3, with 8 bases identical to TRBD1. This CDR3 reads CASSLDGTGRGNTIYF. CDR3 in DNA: TGTGCCAGCAGCTTGGACGGGACAGGCCGTGGAAACACCATATATTTT. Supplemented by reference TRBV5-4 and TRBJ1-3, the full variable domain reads ETGVTQSPTHLIKTRGQQVTLRCSSQSGHNTVSWYQQALGQGPQFIFQYYREEENGRGNFPPRFSGLQFPNYSSELNVNALELDDSALYLCASSLDGTGRGNTIYFGEGSWLTVV.